This T cell receptor beta chain was recorded in a study of T cells in Graves' hyperthyroidism and ophthalmopathy. Study findings and constraints: The model made its ophthalmopathy prediction, and onset followed a median around six months later. Blood also showed most of the thyroid clonotypes that were expanded above 0.001.

In its sample, this clonotype was seen a few times. Its target is unknown. The germline V gene has CDR1 GTSNPN and CDR2 SVGIG (reference sequence). V lost 0 bases and J 8 bases, leaving 11 bases between the germline ends. The CDR3 totals 13 residues. Each diagnosis drew on symptoms, thyroxine, TRAb, thyroid ultrasound and orbital computed tomography findings. The source material, RNA transcripts, was used to amplify TCR beta CDR3 regions. HTBI primers were employed in a first-round RT-PCR of the TCR CDR3. TCRdb re-called the multiplex PCR reads through MiXCR, storing one row per CDR3 protein. Of hundreds of thousands of distinct CDR3 sequences in the sample, 14% were seen once.

The J gene is TRBJ2-1, the V gene TRBV30, with a tentative D call TRBD1 (6 bases). This clonotype was obtained from a woman under 30 with Graves' hyperthyroidism. Source material: blood. CDR3 in amino acids: CAWSVRQGYEQFF. The CDR3 nucleotides are TGTGCCTGGAGTGTACGGCAGGGGTATGAGCAGTTCTTC. The variable domain in full, with the rest retrieved from reference TRBV30 and TRBJ2-1, is SQTIHQWPATLVQPVGSPLSLECTVEGTSNPNLYWYRQAAGRGLQLLFYSVGIGQISSEVPQNLSASRPQDRQFILSSKKLLLSDSGFYLCAWSVRQGYEQFFGPGTRLTVL.